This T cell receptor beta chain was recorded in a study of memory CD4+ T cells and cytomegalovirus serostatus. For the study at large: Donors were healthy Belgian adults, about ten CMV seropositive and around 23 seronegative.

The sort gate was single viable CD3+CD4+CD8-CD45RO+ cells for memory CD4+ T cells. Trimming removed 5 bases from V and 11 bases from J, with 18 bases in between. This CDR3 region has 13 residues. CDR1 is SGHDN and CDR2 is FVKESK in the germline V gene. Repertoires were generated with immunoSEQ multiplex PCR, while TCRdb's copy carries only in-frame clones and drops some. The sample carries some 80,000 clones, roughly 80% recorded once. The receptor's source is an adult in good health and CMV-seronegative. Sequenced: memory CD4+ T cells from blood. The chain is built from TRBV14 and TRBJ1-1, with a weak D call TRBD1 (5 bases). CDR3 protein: CASSGGRTSRAFF. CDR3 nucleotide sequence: TGTGCCAGCAGCGGGGGGAGGACATCGCGGGCTTTCTTT.